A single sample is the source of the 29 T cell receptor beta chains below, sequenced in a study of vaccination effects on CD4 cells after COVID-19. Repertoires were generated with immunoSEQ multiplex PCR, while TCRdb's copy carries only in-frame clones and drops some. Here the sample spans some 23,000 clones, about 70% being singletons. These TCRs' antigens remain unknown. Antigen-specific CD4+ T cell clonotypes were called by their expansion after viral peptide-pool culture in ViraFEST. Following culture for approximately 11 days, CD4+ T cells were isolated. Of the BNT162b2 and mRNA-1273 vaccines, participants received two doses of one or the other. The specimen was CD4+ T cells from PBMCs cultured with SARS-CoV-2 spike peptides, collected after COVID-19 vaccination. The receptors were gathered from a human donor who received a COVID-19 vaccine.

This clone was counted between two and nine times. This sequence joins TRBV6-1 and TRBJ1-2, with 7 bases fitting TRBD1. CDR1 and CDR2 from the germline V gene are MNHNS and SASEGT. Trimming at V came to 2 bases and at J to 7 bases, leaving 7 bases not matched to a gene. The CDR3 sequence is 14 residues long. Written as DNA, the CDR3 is TGTGCCAGCAGTGAAAGATGGGGACAGCGTGGCTACACCTTC. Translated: CASSERWGQRGYTF.

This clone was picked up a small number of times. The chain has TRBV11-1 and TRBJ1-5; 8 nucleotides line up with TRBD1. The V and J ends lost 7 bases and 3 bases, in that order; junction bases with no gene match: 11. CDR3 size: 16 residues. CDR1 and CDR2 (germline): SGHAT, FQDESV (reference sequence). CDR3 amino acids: CASKVKDREANQPQHF. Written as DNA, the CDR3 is TGTGCCAGCAAAGTTAAGGACAGGGAGGCCAATCAGCCCCAGCATTTT.

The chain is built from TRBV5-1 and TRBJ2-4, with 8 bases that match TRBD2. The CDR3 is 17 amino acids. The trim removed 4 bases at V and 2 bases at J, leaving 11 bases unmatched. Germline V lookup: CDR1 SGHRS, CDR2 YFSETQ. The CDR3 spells CASSPSGGRLSKNIQYF. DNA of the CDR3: TGCGCCAGCAGCCCGTCGGGGGGGCGATTATCCAAAAACATTCAGTACTTC.

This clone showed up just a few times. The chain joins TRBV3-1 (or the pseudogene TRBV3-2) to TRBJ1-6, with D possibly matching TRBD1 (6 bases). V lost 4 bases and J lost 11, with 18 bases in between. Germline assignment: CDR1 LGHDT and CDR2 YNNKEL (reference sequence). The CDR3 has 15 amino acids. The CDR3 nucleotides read TGTGCCAGCAGCCTACGGGGGGGAGGACAGCCACCCCTCCACTTT. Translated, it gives CASSLRGGGQPPLHF.

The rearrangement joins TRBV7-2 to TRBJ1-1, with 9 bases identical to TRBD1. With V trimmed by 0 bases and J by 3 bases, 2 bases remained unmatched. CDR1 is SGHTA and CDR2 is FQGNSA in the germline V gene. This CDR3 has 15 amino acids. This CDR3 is CASSLAGTGYTEAFF. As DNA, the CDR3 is TGTGCCAGCAGCTTAGCTGGGACAGGGTACACTGAAGCTTTCTTT.

DNA for the CDR3: TGTGCCAGCAGCCCTTCCCGGCATTCTGGGGCCAACGTCCTGACTTTC. Translating it yields CASSPSRHSGANVLTF. This chain uses TRBV7-8 with TRBJ2-6; unclear D gene. Trimming removed 5 bases at V and 1 base at J, with 12 bases between. CDR3 size: 16 residues. The germline V gene has CDR1 SGHVS and CDR2 FQNEAQ. Looking up the rest from reference TRBV7-8 and TRBJ2-6 gives the full variable domain: GAGVSQSPRYKVAKRGQDVALRCDPISGHVSLFWYQQALGQGPEFLTYFQNEAQLDKSGLPSDRFFAERPEGSVSTLKIQRTQQEDSAVYLCASSPSRHSGANVLTFGAGSRLTVL.

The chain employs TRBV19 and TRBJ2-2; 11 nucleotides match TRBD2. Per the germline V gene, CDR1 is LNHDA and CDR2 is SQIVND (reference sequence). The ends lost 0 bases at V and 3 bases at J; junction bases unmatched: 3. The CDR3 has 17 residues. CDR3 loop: CASSIDRTSGYTGELFF. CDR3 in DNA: TGTGCCAGTAGTATAGATAGGACTAGCGGGTACACCGGGGAGCTGTTTTTT.

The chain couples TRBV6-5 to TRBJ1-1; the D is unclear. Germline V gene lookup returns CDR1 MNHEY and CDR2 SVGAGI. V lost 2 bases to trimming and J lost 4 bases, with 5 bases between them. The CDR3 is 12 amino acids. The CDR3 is CASSYGLTEAFF. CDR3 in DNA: TGTGCCAGCAGTTACGGACTCACTGAAGCTTTCTTT.

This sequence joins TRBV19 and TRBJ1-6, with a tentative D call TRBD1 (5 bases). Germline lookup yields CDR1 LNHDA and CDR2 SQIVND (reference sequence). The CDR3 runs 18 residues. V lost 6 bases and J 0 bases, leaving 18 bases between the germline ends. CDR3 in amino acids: CASRPSWGTSSYNSPLHF. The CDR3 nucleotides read TGTGCCAGTAGACCCTCGTGGGGGACTAGCTCCTATAATTCACCCCTCCACTTT.

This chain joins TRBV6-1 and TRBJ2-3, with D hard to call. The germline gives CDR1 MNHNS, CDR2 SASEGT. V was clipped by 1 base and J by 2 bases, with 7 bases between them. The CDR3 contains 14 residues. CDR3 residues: CASSEGGYTDTQYF. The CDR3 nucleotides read TGTGCCAGCAGTGAAGGCGGCTACACAGATACGCAGTATTTT.

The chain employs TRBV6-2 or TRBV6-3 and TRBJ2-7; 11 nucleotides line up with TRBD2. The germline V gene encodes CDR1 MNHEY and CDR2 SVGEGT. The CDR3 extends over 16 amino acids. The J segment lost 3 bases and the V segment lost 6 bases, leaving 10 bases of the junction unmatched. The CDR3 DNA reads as TGTGCCAGCAGCCCACCGACTAGCGGGGCATACTACGAGCAGTACTTC. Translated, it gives CASSPPTSGAYYEQYF.

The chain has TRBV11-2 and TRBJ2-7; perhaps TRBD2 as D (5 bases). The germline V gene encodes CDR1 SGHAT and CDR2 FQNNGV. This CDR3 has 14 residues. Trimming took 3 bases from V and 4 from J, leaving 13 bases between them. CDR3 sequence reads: CASSLGATGYEQYF. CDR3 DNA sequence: TGTGCCAGCAGCTTGGGAGCTACGGGGTACGAGCAGTACTTC.

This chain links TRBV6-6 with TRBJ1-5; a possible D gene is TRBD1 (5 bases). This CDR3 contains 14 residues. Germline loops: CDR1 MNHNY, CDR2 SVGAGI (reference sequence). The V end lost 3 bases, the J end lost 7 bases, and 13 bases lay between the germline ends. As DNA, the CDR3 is TGTGCCAGCAGTTATTCAGGGTTACACCAGCCCCAGCATTTT. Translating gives CASSYSGLHQPQHF.

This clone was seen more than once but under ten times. The CDR3 loop reads CASRWTSGGTDTQYF. The CDR3 DNA reads as TGTGCCAGCAGATGGACTAGCGGGGGCACAGATACGCAGTATTTT. The chain links TRBV27 to TRBJ2-3, with 12 bases identical to TRBD2. V lost 6 bases, J lost 1 base, and 2 bases stayed unmatched. Germline V gene sequence: CDR1 MNHEY, CDR2 SMNVEV (reference sequence). The CDR3 runs 15 residues.

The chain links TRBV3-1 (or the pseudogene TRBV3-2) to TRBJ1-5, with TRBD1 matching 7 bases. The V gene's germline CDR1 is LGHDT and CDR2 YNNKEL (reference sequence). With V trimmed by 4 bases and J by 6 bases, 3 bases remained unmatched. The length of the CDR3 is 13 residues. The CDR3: CASSPGTAQPQHF. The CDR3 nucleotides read TGTGCCAGCAGCCCAGGGACAGCTCAGCCCCAGCATTTT.

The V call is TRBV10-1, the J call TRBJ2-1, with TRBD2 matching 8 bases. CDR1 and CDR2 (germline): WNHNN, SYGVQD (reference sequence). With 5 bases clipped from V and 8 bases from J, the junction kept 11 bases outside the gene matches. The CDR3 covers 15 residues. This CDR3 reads CASSQSGSGMDEQFF. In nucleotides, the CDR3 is TGCGCCAGCAGTCAAAGCGGGAGTGGAATGGATGAGCAGTTCTTC.

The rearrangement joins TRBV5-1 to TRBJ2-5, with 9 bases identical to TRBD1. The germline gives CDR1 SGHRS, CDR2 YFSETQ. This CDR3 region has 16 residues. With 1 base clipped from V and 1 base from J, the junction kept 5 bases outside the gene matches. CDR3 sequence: CASSLWGQGRQETQYF. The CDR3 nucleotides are TGCGCCAGCAGCTTGTGGGGACAGGGTCGCCAAGAGACCCAGTACTTC.

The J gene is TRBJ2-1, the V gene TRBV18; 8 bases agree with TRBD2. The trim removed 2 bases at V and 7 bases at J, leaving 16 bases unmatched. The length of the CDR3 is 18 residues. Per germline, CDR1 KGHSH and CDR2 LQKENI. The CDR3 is CASSPSSAGVGSVNEQFF. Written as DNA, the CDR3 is TGTGCCAGCTCACCAAGTTCAGCGGGAGTAGGAAGTGTAAATGAGCAGTTCTTC.

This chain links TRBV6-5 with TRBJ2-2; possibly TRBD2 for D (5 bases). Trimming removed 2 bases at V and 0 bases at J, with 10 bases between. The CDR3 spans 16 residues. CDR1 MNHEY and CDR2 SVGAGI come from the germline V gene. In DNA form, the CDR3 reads TGTGCCAGCAGTTACAGGCGGGCGCCGAACACCGGGGAGCTGTTTTTT. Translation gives CASSYRRAPNTGELFF.

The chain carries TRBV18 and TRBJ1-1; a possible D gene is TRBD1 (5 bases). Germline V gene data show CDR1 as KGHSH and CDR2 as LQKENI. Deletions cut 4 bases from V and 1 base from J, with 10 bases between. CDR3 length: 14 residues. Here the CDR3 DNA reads TGTGCCAGCTCACGAACAGGTCGGAACACTGAAGCTTTCTTT. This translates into CASSRTGRNTEAFF.

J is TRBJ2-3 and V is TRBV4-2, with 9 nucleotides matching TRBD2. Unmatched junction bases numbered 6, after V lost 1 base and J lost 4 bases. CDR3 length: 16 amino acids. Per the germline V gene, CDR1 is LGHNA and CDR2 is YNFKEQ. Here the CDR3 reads CASSQVAGEGADTQYF. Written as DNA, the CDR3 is TGTGCCAGCAGCCAAGTAGCGGGAGAGGGGGCAGATACGCAGTATTTT.

The CDR3 DNA reads as TGTGCCAGCAGCTCCCGACTAGCGGGGGCCTACGAGCAGTACTTC. Translated: CASSSRLAGAYEQYF. This chain joins TRBV7-9 and TRBJ2-7; 12 positions agree with TRBD2. The germline V gene has CDR1 SEHNR and CDR2 FQNEAQ (reference sequence). V gave up 4 bases and J gave up 2 bases; unmatched junction bases: 3. This CDR3 is 15 amino acids long.

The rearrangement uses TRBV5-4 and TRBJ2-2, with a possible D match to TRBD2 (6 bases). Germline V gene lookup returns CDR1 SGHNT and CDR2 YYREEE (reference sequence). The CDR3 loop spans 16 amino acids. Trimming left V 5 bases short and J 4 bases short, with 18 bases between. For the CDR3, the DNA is TGTGCCAGCAGGGGAATGGAGGGGTTTATCACCGGGGAGCTGTTTTTT. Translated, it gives CASRGMEGFITGELFF.

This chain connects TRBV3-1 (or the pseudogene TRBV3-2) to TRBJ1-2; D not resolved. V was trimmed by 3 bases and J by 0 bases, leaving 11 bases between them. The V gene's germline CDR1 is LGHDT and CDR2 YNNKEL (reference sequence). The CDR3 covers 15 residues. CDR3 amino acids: CASSQGLTSNYGYTF. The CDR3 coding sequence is TGTGCCAGCAGCCAGGGTCTAACCTCTAACTATGGCTACACCTTC.

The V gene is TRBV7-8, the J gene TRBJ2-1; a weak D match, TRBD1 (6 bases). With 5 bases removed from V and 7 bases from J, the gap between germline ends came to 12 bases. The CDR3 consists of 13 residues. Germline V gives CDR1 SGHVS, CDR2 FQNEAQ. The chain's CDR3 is CASSGRQANEQFF. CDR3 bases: TGTGCCAGCAGCGGACGACAGGCGAATGAGCAGTTCTTC.

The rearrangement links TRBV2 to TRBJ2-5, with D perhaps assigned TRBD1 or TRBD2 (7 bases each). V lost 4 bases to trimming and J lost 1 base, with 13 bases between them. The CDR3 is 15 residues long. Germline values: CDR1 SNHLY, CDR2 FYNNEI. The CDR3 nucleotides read TGTGCCAGCAGTGTTCGCAGGGGGGGCCAAGAGACCCAGTACTTC. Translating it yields CASSVRRGGQETQYF.

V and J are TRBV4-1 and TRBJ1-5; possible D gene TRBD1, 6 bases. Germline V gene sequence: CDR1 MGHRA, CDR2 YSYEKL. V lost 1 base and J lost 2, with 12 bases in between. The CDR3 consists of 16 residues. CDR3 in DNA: TGCGCCAGCAGCCAAGCAGGGGATCCGGGCAATCAGCCCCAGCATTTT. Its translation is CASSQAGDPGNQPQHF.

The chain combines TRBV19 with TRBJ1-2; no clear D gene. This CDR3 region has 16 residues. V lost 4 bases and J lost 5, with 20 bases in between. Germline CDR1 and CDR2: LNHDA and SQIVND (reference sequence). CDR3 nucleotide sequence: TGTGCCAGTAGTACCCACTTCTTGGGCGTAAGTTATGGCTACACCTTC. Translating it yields CASSTHFLGVSYGYTF.

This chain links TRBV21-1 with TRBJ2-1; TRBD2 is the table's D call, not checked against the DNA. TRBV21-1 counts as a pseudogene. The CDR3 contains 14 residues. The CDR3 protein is CASSKNERGYEQFF. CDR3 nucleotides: TGTGCCAGCAGCAAAAACGAGCGGGGGTATGAGCAGTTCTTC.